These 21 T cell receptor beta chains were sequenced from one sample in a study of T-cell reconstitution after alpha-beta-depleted transplantation in children. A TCRbeta library incorporating unique molecular identifiers was prepared. TCRdb fed the PCR reads into MiXCR, producing one record per CDR3 protein. The data show about 640,000 distinct CDR3 sequences, with approximately 16% seen just once and 1.1% held by the top ten. The sequenced sample was PBMCs from the stem cell graft donor, obtained from the stem cell graft. These TCRs come from a human donor who donated a stem cell graft to a child with acute myeloid leukemia.

The J gene is TRBJ2-4, the V gene TRBV20-1, with D tentatively TRBD1 (5 bases). This CDR3 comprises 16 residues. The germline V and J ends were trimmed by 0 bases and 0 bases, with 12 bases remaining between them. CDR1 and CDR2 from the germline V gene are DFQATT and SNEGSKA (reference sequence). The CDR3 nucleotides read TGCAGTGCTAGAGATCCGTCCAGGGTAGCCAAAAACATTCAGTACTTC. It encodes CSARDPSRVAKNIQYF.

This clonotype occurred many times. The V and J genes are TRBV7-2 and TRBJ2-2, with D maybe TRBD2 (5 bases). With 0 bases removed from V and 5 bases from J, the gap between germline ends came to 10 bases. The CDR3 loop spans 15 amino acids. Germline CDR1 SGHTA, CDR2 FQGNSA. CDR3 nucleotides: TGTGCCAGCAGCTTAGCCGGGATGGGGACCGGGGAGCTGTTTTTT. Encoded protein: CASSLAGMGTGELFF.

This clonotype was detected a few times. The chain carries TRBV20-1 and TRBJ1-2, with D perhaps matching TRBD1 (5 bases). The germline V and J ends were trimmed by 0 bases and 3 bases, with 14 bases remaining between them. This CDR3 has 15 amino acids. CDR1 DFQATT and CDR2 SNEGSKA come from the germline V gene (reference sequence). DNA for the CDR3: TGCAGTGCTAGAGAAAAGTTTGGGGGGGACTATGGCTACACCTTC. This encodes CSAREKFGGDYGYTF.

The rearrangement uses TRBV5-6 and TRBJ1-5; TRBD1 is a possible D gene (6 bases). The CDR3 sequence is 17 residues long. Germline values: CDR1 SGHDT, CDR2 YYEEEE. The V gene lost 4 bases and the J gene lost 3 bases, with 20 bases spanning the gap. CDR3: CASSNPNRDGDNQPQHF. CDR3 sequence (DNA): TGTGCCAGCAGCAATCCAAACAGGGATGGGGACAATCAGCCCCAGCATTTT.

The table lists this clonotype with many counts. J is TRBJ2-1 and V is TRBV12-3 or TRBV12-4; D may be TRBD1 (6 bases). Trimming stripped 10 bases from V and 0 bases from J, with 13 bases between. There are 14 residues in the CDR3. The CDR3 DNA reads as TGTGCCACAGGGGAGACTGTCTCCTACAATGAGCAGTTCTTC. This sequence encodes CATGETVSYNEQFF.

This clonotype was detected a few times. The chain uses TRBV7-2 and TRBJ2-5; D is possibly TRBD2 (5 bases). This CDR3 region has 14 residues. Germline CDR1 and CDR2: SGHTA and FQGNSA. Between the trimmed V and J ends, which lost 1 base and 2 bases, there was a span of 8 bases. CDR3 DNA: TGTGCCAGCAGCTTAGTTAGCGATCAAGAGACCCAGTACTTC. Encoded protein: CASSLVSDQETQYF.

The chain carries TRBV5-1 and TRBJ2-5, with TRBD1 identical over 8 bases. This CDR3 has 16 residues. Germline loops: CDR1 SGHRS, CDR2 YFSETQ. V trimming: 1 base; J trimming: 4 bases; junction bases outside the gene matches: 9. The CDR3 nucleotides read TGCGCCAGCAGCTTGATGGCAGGGGGCGCAGGAGAGACCCAGTACTTC. Its translation: CASSLMAGGAGETQYF.

As DNA, the CDR3 is TGTGCCAGCTCACCAGGACAGCTGAGCTCCTACGAGCAGTACGTC. Protein product: CASSPGQLSSYEQYV. This rearrangement joins TRBV18 to TRBJ2-7; possibly TRBD1 for D (6 bases). Trimming pared 2 bases from V and 0 bases from J, leaving 11 bases between. CDR1 and CDR2 (germline): KGHSH, LQKENI. This CDR3 spans 15 amino acids.

A remark on this clonotype: This clone may be a read error of a much larger clone one base away. V gene TRBV20-1 combines with J gene TRBJ2-7; D may be TRBD2 (5 bases). Per germline, CDR1 DFQATT and CDR2 SNEGSKA (reference sequence). The CDR3 is 13 amino acids. The DNA of the CDR3 is TGCTGTGCTAGAGGGAGAGGGCCCTACGAGCAGTACTTC. Protein sequence: CCARGRGPYEQYF.

The chain combines TRBV5-1 with TRBJ1-1; a weak D match, TRBD1 (6 bases). The V gene lost 0 bases and the J gene lost 6 bases, with 15 bases spanning the gap. The CDR3 runs to 15 residues. Germline V gene lookup returns CDR1 SGHRS and CDR2 YFSETQ. The chain's CDR3 is CASSLVQGSSAEAFF. The CDR3, as DNA: TGCGCCAGCAGCTTGGTCCAGGGGAGTAGCGCTGAAGCTTTCTTT.

This clonotype was seen many times. This chain uses TRBV10-2 with TRBJ2-2; D might be TRBD1 or TRBD2, each matching 5 bases. V was shortened by 3 bases and J by 0 bases, with 8 bases between the two germline ends. Germline CDR1 and CDR2: WSHSY and SAAADI. This CDR3 spans 15 amino acids. This CDR3 is CASSDGAANTGELFF. The DNA for the CDR3 is TGCGCCAGCAGTGACGGGGCCGCGAACACCGGGGAGCTGTTTTTT.

In this sample, this clonotype turned up many times. The chain recombines TRBV20-1 with TRBJ2-1; D gene ambiguous. V lost 3 bases to trimming and J lost 0 bases, with 12 bases between them. This CDR3 has 15 amino acids. The germline V gene encodes CDR1 DFQATT and CDR2 SNEGSKA (reference sequence). Here the CDR3 reads CSASAAPSSYNEQFF. CDR3 nucleotide sequence: TGCAGTGCTAGTGCCGCGCCGAGCTCCTACAATGAGCAGTTCTTC.

The V call is TRBV5-1, the J call TRBJ1-5, with a weak D call TRBD1 (6 bases). CDR3 length equals 14 residues. V lost 4 bases to trimming and J lost 5 bases, with 13 bases between them. CDR1 and CDR2 from the germline V gene are SGHRS and YFSETQ. The CDR3 sequence: CASSPTPGDQPQHF. The CDR3 DNA sequence: TGCGCCAGCAGCCCAACACCAGGGGATCAGCCCCAGCATTTT.

Worth noting for this clonotype: This sequence may be a read error, since a much larger clone differs from it by one base. The chain recombines TRBV20-1 with TRBJ2-3; D could derive from TRBD1 or TRBD2 (5 bases each). Germline V gene lookup returns CDR1 DFQATT and CDR2 SNEGSKA (reference sequence). This CDR3 comprises 15 residues. V lost 6 bases, J lost 1 base, and 17 bases lay in between. The CDR3 sequence: CSAPEGTLCTDTQYF. The CDR3 bases are TGCAGTGCCCCAGAGGGGACCCTCTGCACAGATACGCAGTATTTT.

This sequence joins TRBV10-2 and TRBJ1-4; a possible D gene is TRBD1 (5 bases). CDR1 is WSHSY, CDR2 SAAADI, per germline. The CDR3 contains 15 residues. V gave up 7 bases and J gave up 7 bases, with 19 bases separating them. CDR3 coding DNA: TGCGCCAGCACTACGACACTCGGGAGGGGTGAAAAACTGTTTTTT. Translation: CASTTTLGRGEKLFF.

The chain couples TRBV12-3 or TRBV12-4 to TRBJ1-2; D is undetermined. The CDR3 has 13 residues. Trimming left V 3 bases short and J 7 bases short, with 12 bases between. The CDR3 loop reads CASSLGLNAGYTF. CDR3 nucleotides: TGTGCCAGCAGTTTGGGTTTGAACGCTGGCTACACCTTC.

Only a few counts were recorded for this clonotype. This sequence joins TRBV20-1 and TRBJ2-6; D gene unclear. Deletions cut 2 bases from V and 4 bases from J, with 9 bases between. Germline CDR1 and CDR2: DFQATT and SNEGSKA (reference sequence). The CDR3 length is 14 residues. The CDR3 DNA reads TGCAGTGCTAGAACCGAGGCGGGGGCCAACGTCCTGACTTTC. Its protein is CSARTEAGANVLTF.

The chain uses TRBV30 and TRBJ1-3; unclear D gene. CDR3 size: 14 residues. V was clipped by 3 bases and J by 0 bases, with 9 bases between them. Looked up from germline, CDR1 is GTSNPN and CDR2 is SVGIG (reference sequence). CDR3 bases: TGTGCCTGGAGCCGTACGGTCTCTGGAAACACCATATATTTT. This encodes CAWSRTVSGNTIYF.

The chain carries TRBV5-1 and TRBJ2-1; 9 bases are shared with TRBD1. The J segment lost 5 bases and the V segment lost 0 bases, leaving 6 bases of the junction unmatched. The CDR3 is 16 residues long. Per germline, CDR1 SGHRS and CDR2 YFSETQ. CDR3 in DNA: TGCGCCAGCAGCTTGGGATATGGGGACAGGGACAATGAGCAGTTCTTC. Its translation: CASSLGYGDRDNEQFF.

V gene TRBV4-3 combines with J gene TRBJ1-5; D call uncertain. The CDR3 sequence is 14 residues long. CDR1 and CDR2 (germline): LGHNA, YSLEER. V lost 4 bases and J 5 bases, leaving 12 bases between the germline ends. The CDR3 DNA sequence: TGCGCCAGCAGCCCTAGGTCGGGCCATCAGCCCCAGCATTTT. Translating gives CASSPRSGHQPQHF.

The table lists this clonotype with a few counts. The chain joins TRBV7-2 to TRBJ2-5; D unresolved. The germline V gene has CDR1 SGHTA and CDR2 FQGNSA. V was pared by 5 bases and J by 5 bases, with 12 bases between. The CDR3 has 13 residues. The CDR3 DNA is TGTGCCAGCAGCGCCTTATCTGGGGAGACCCAGTACTTC. Its protein product is CASSALSGETQYF.